This is a list of T cell receptor beta chains from one sample in a study of cytomegalovirus exposure and HLA in healthy donors. Data came from immunoSEQ multiplex PCR; TCRdb stores just in-frame clones and leaves some out. The repertoire holds fewer than 65,000 clones, with approximately 89% as singletons. Source material: PBMCs. The source is a man aged 18 to 29 in good health and CMV-seronegative. Each CDR3 is given with its conserved first and last residue. Fields, in order: clone size, D gene, J gene, CDR3 length, V gene, CDR3 DNA, CDR3 protein. D genes are given only for firm matches. Not all rows give a size; the values are once, few, many and, for expanded clones, a class.

>.|TRBD1|TRBJ1-5|17|TRBV5-1
TGCGCCAGCAGCCCCCTGGGACAGGGCGCGAGCAATCAGCCCCAGCATTTT
CASSPLGQGASNQPQHF
>.|.|TRBJ1-5|12|TRBV7-8
TGTGTTCGGGGGAGAGGCAATCAGCCCCAGCATTTT
CVRGRGNQPQHF
>.|.|TRBJ1-6|11|TRBV7-2
TGTGCCAGCAGCTCCCGGTCACCCCTCCACTTT
CASSSRSPLHF
>few|.|TRBJ1-1|11|TRBV30
TGTGCCTGGGCCCCGGACTCGGGAGCTTTCTTT
CAWAPDSGAFF
>.|TRBD1|TRBJ1-5|14|TRBV13
TGTGCCAGCAGCTTGGGACAGGGAGGGCAGCCCCAGCATTTT
CASSLGQGGQPQHF
>.|TRBD1|TRBJ1-6|15|TRBV5-1
TGCGCCAGCAGCTTCGTGGGACAGGGACGATCACCCCTCCACTTT
CASSFVGQGRSPLHF
>once|.|TRBJ1-6|15|TRBV19
TGTGCCAGTAGTATTGCCTCGGGATTTAATTCACCCCTCCACTTT
CASSIASGFNSPLHF
>.|TRBD1|TRBJ2-1|15|TRBV7-2
TGTGCCAGCAGCTTAGACAGGGGTGGGTACAATGAGCAGTTCTTC
CASSLDRGGYNEQFF
>.|.|TRBJ2-3|14|TRBV6-1
TGTGCCAGCAGTTCGGACAGTAGCACAGATACGCAGTATTTT
CASSSDSSTDTQYF
>.|.|TRBJ2-1|12|TRBV6-5
TGTGCCAGCAGTTACTCCGGGAATGAGCAGTTCTTC
CASSYSGNEQFF
>.|.|TRBJ1-2|13|TRBV4-1
TGCGCCAGCAGCCAAAGGGAGGGCTATGGCTACACCTTC
CASSQREGYGYTF
>.|.|TRBJ2-5|11|TRBV2
TGTGCCAGCAGTGAAGGGGGCCTTAGATACTTC
CASSEGGLRYF
>.|TRBD1|TRBJ2-7|14|TRBV9
TGTGCCAGCAGTCGAGACAGGGGGGTTTACGAGCAGTACTTC
CASSRDRGVYEQYF
>.|.|TRBJ2-1|18|TRBV7-7
TGTGCTAGCAGCTTGGGGAGTGAGGAAGAGGCCTCCTACAATGAGCAGTTCTTC
CASSLGSEEEASYNEQFF
>.|.|TRBJ1-2|15|TRBV7-2
TGTGCCAGCAGCTTAACGGGGAATCCTAACTATGGCTACACCTTC
CASSLTGNPNYGYTF
>.|TRBD2|TRBJ2-5|16|TRBV7-9
TGTGCCAGCAGCCCAAGGGGCGGGGGTATCCAAGAGACCCAGTACTTC
CASSPRGGGIQETQYF
>.|TRBD1|TRBJ2-7|14|TRBV4-1
TGCGCCAGCAGCCGAGCACAGGGGGCCTACGAGCAGTACTTC
CASSRAQGAYEQYF
>once|.|TRBJ2-3|16|TRBV6-4
TGTGCCAGCAGTGAAGGGGGGGGCGTGACCACAGATACGCAGTATTTT
CASSEGGGVTTDTQYF
>.|TRBD2|TRBJ2-2|16|TRBV5-4
TGTGCCAGCAGCCAAGCCGGGACTAGGGTTGCCGGGGAGCTGTTTTTT
CASSQAGTRVAGELFF
>.|.|TRBJ2-5|15|TRBV2
TGTGCCAGCAATCTCCCCGGCGGGGAAGGGGAGACCCAGTACTTC
CASNLPGGEGETQYF
>.|TRBD1|TRBJ1-2|13|TRBV28
TGTGCCAGCAGGACGCCGGGACAGCGAGAAATAGCCTTC
CASRTPGQREIAF
>.|.|TRBJ2-2|14|TRBV6-5
TGTGCCAGCAGTGAACGGACAGACACCGGGGAGCTGTTTTTT
CASSERTDTGELFF
>.|TRBD1|TRBJ1-6|15|TRBV7-9
TGTGCCAGCAGCTCGGGGACAGGGGCCAATTCACCCCTCCACTTT
CASSSGTGANSPLHF
>.|TRBD2|TRBJ2-3|16|TRBV6-5
TGTGCCAGCAGTTACTTCCGGGGGGGAACCGTTGATACGCAGTATTTT
CASSYFRGGTVDTQYF
>.|TRBD2|TRBJ2-1|19|TRBV9
TGTGCCAGCAGCGTCTATTCTAGCGGGGGGGCGGGTCAACTCAATGAGCAGTTCTTC
CASSVYSSGGAGQLNEQFF
>.|TRBD1|TRBJ1-2|13|TRBV29-1
TGCAGCGTGAAGGGACAGGGGATATATGGCTACACCTTC
CSVKGQGIYGYTF
>.|TRBD1|TRBJ1-6|13|TRBV30
TGTGCCTGGCGTACAGGGGGGAATTCACCCCTCCACTTT
CAWRTGGNSPLHF
>.|.|TRBJ1-6|13|TRBV29-1
TGCAGCGTTGTGTTAGGGGAGGGTTCACCCCTCCACTTT
CSVVLGEGSPLHF
>.|TRBD1|TRBJ1-2|15|TRBV14
TGTGCCAGCAGCAACCCGGGACAGCATGACTATGGCTACACCTTC
CASSNPGQHDYGYTF
>.|TRBD2|TRBJ2-7|14|TRBV25-1
TGTGCCAGCAGTGGCGGGGGGCAGGTCTACGAGCAGTACTTC
CASSGGGQVYEQYF
>.|.|TRBJ2-7|14|TRBV7-9
TGTGCCAGCAGCTTAGATTTAGTGGAGGGAGAGCAGTACTTC
CASSLDLVEGEQYF
>few|.|TRBJ1-4|18|TRBV11-2
TGTGCCAGCAGCTTAGATCATAGGGGAAGCGGGACTAATGAAAAACTGTTTTTT
CASSLDHRGSGTNEKLFF
>.|.|TRBJ1-6|16|TRBV23-1
TGCGCCAGCAGTCAACCACAAGGAGCGGGTAATTCACCCCTCCACTTT
CASSQPQGAGNSPLHF
>few|.|TRBJ2-5|15|TRBV10-3
TGTGCCATCAGTCCGGGGGTGGTGCGTGAAGAGACCCAGTACTTC
CAISPGVVREETQYF
>.|TRBD2|TRBJ2-3|14|TRBV2
TGTGCCAGCAAGGAGCGGGGGGGCACAGATACGCAGTATTTT
CASKERGGTDTQYF
>.|.|TRBJ2-3|16|TRBV2
TGTGCCAGCAGTGAAGGCGAAGCGCCAGGAGGGGATACGCAGTATTTT
CASSEGEAPGGDTQYF
>.|.|TRBJ1-1|14|TRBV14
TGTGCCAGCAGCCAAGCGGGGGGGCACACTGAAGCTTTCTTT
CASSQAGGHTEAFF
>.|.|TRBJ2-7|13|TRBV29-1
TGCAGCGTTGAACGGGGGACGGGCTACGAGCAGTACTTC
CSVERGTGYEQYF
>.|.|TRBJ2-7|13|TRBV29-1
TGCAGCGTTGGGAGGGCGGACGCCTACGAGCAGTACTTC
CSVGRADAYEQYF
>.|.|TRBJ1-4|14|TRBV7-2
TGTGCCAGCAGCCCCGGTCCGACTAATGAAAAACTGTTTTTT
CASSPGPTNEKLFF
>.|TRBD1|TRBJ1-4|15|TRBV2
TGTGCCAGCAGTCAAGAGGGGACAGTTAATGAAAAACTGTTTTTT
CASSQEGTVNEKLFF
>.|.|TRBJ2-1|14|TRBV29-1
TGCAGCGTCAGCGAGGGGGACCCCTACAATGAGCAGTTCTTC
CSVSEGDPYNEQFF
>few|TRBD1|TRBJ1-2|14|TRBV19
TGTGCCAGTAGTACGACGACAGGGGCAGATGGCTACACCTTC
CASSTTTGADGYTF
>.|.|TRBJ1-1|11|TRBV2
TGTGCCAGCAGTGGGCGGACTGAAGCTTTCTTT
CASSGRTEAFF
>.|TRBD2|TRBJ2-7|15|TRBV19
TGTGCCAGTAGTATCGGGACTAGCGGGGATTACGAGCAGTACTTC
CASSIGTSGDYEQYF
>.|.|TRBJ2-3|18|TRBV11-3
TGTGCCAGCAGCTCCGGTACGTCGGCTAGCCGGGGCACAGATACGCAGTATTTT
CASSSGTSASRGTDTQYF
>few|.|TRBJ1-3|12|TRBV10-3
TGTGCCATCAGACTCCCTGGAAACACCATATATTTT
CAIRLPGNTIYF
>few|.|TRBJ1-1|14|TRBV28
TGTGCCAGCAGAGAAACAGGGCCGGACACTGAAGCTTTCTTT
CASRETGPDTEAFF
>.|TRBD1|TRBJ1-4|14|TRBV11-2
TGTGCCAGCAGCCAGAGGCAGGGGGCTGAAAAACTGTTTTTT
CASSQRQGAEKLFF
>.|.|TRBJ2-1|13|TRBV5-1
TGCGCCAGCAGTACAGGACAGTACAATGAGCAGTTCTTC
CASSTGQYNEQFF
>few|TRBD1|TRBJ1-2|19|TRBV7-6
TGTGCCAGCAGCTTAGCCCTCGGTGGGATCAGGACAGGGGGCCATGGCTACACCTTC
CASSLALGGIRTGGHGYTF
>.|TRBD1|TRBJ2-5|15|TRBV28
TGTGCCAGCAGTTCAACGACAGGGGGCGGAGAGACCCAGTACTTC
CASSSTTGGGETQYF